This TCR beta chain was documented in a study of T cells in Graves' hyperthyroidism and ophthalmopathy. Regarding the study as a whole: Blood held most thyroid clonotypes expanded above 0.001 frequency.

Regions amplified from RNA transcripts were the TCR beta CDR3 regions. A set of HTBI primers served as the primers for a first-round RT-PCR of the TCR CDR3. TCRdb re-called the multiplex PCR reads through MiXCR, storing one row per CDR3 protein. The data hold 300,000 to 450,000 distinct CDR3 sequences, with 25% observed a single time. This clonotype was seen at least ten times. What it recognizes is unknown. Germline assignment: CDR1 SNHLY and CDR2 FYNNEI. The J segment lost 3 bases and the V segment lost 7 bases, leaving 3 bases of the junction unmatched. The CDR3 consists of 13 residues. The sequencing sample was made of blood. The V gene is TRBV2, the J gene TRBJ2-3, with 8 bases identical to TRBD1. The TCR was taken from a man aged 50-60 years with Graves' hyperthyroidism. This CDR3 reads CASKDRETDTQYF. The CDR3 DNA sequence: TGTGCCAGCAAGGACAGGGAAACAGATACGCAGTATTTT.